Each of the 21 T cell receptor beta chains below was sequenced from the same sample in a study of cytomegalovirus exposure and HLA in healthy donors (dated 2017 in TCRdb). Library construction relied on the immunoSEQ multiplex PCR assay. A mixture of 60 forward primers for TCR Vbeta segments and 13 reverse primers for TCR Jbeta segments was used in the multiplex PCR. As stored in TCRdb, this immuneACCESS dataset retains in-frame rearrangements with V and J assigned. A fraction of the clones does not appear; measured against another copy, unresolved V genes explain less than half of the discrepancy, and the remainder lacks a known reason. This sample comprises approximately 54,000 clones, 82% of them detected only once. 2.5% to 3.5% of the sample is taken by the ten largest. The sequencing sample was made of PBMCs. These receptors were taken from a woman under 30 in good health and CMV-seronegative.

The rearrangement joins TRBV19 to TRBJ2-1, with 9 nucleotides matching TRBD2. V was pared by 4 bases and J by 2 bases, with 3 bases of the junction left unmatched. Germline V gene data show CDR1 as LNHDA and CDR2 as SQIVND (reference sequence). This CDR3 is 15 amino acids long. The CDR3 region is CASSSAGGAYNEQFF. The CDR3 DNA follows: TGTGCCAGTAGTAGTGCGGGGGGGGCCTACAATGAGCAGTTCTTC.

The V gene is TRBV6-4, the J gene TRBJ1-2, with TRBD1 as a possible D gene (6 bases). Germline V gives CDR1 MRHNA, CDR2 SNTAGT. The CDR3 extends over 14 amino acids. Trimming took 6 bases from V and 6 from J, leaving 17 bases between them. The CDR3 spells CASSAQQGIHGYTF. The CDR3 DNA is TGTGCCAGCAGCGCTCAACAGGGTATCCATGGCTACACCTTC.

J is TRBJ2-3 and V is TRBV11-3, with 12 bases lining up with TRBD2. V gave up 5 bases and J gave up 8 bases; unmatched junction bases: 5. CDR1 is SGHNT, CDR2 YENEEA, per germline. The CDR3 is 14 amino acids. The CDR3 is CASSTRTSGTTQYF. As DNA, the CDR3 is TGTGCCAGCAGCACCCGGACTAGCGGGACTACGCAGTATTTT.

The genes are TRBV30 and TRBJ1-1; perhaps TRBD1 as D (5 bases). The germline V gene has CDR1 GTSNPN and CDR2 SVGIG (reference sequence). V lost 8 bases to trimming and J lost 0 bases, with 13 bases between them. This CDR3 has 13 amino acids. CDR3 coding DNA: TGTGCCCTGACGGGGGGTTTGAACACTGAAGCTTTCTTT. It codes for CALTGGLNTEAFF.

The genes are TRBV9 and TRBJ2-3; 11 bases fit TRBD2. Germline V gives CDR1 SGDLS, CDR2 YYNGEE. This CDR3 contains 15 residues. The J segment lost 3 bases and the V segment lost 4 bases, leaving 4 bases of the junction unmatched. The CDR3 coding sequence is TGTGCCAGCAGCTCCAGACTAGCGGGGACAGATACGCAGTATTTT. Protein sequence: CASSSRLAGTDTQYF.

CDR3 amino acids: CASIPGLASYEQYF. The CDR3 region has the DNA TGTGCCAGCATTCCGGGACTAGCGTCCTACGAGCAGTACTTC. The V and J genes are TRBV28 and TRBJ2-7; 10 bases fit TRBD2. Germline V gene data show CDR1 as MDHEN and CDR2 as SYDVKM. J gave up 1 base and V 7 bases, and 4 bases lay outside the gene matches. This CDR3 spans 14 amino acids.

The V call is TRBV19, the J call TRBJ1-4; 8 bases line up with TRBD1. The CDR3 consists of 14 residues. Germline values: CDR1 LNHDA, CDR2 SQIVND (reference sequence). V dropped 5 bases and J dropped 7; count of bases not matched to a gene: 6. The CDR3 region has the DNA TGTGCCAGTAGTGGGACAGGTGATCGTGAAAAACTGTTTTTT. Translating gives CASSGTGDREKLFF.

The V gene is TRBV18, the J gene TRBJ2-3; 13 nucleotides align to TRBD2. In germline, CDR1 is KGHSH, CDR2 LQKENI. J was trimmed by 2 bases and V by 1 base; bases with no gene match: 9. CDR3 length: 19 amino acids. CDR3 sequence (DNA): TGTGCCAGCTCACCACTGGGACTAGCGGGAAGGGAACCCACAGATACGCAGTATTTT. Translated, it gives CASSPLGLAGREPTDTQYF.

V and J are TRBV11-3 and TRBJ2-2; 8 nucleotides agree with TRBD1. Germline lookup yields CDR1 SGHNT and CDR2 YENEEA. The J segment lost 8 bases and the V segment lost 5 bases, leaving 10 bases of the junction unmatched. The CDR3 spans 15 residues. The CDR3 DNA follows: TGTGCCAGCAGCCTTGCTCAGGGGGCGGCGGGGGAGCTGTTTTTT. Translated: CASSLAQGAAGELFF.

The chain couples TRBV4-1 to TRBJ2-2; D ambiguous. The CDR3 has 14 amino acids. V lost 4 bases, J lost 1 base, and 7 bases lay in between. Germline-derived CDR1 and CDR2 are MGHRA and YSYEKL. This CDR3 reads CASSPSVNTGELFF. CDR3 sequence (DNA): TGCGCCAGCAGCCCTAGTGTGAACACCGGGGAGCTGTTTTTT.

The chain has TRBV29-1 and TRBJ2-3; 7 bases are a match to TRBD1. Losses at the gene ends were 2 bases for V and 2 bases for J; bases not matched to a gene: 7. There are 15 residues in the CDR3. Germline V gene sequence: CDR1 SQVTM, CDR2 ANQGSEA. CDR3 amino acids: CSVELLRGITDTQYF. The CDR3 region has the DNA TGCAGCGTTGAACTTCTCAGGGGGATCACAGATACGCAGTATTTT.

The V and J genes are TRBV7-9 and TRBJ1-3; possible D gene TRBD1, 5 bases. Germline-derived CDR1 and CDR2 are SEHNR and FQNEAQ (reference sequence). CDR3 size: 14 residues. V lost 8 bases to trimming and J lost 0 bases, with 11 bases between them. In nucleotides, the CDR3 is TGTGCCAGCGGAAAGGGGCTCTCTGGAAACACCATATATTTT. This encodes CASGKGLSGNTIYF.

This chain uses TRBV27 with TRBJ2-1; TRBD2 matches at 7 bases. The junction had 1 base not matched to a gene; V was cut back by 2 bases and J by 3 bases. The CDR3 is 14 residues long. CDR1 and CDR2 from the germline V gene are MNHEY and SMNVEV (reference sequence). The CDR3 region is CASSLGGVYNEQFF. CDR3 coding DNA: TGTGCCAGCAGTTTAGGGGGGGTCTACAATGAGCAGTTCTTC.

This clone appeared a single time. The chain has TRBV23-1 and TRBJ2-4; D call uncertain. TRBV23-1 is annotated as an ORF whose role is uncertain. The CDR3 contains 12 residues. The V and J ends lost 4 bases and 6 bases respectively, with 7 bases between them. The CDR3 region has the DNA TGCGCCAGCAGTCTCTTGAGAAACATTCAGTACTTC. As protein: CASSLLRNIQYF.

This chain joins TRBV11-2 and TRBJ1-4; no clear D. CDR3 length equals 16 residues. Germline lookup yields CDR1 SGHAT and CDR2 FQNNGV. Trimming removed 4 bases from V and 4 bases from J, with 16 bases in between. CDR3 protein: CASSYEHNSYNEKLFF. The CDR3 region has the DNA TGTGCCAGCAGCTACGAGCATAACAGCTATAATGAAAAACTGTTTTTT.

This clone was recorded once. The CDR3 is CASGLSDGYEQYF. In DNA form, the CDR3 reads TGTGCCAGCGGACTTTCGGACGGCTACGAGCAGTACTTC. The chain recombines TRBV7-3 with TRBJ2-7, with D possibly TRBD2 on 5 matching bases. The V end was cut by 8 bases, the J end by 3 bases, with 14 bases between. Germline CDR1 SGHTA, CDR2 FQGTGA. The CDR3 has 13 amino acids.

CDR3 coding DNA: TGTGCCAGCAGCTTGGTTGACAGCGCGAATGGCTACACCTTC. Translation gives CASSLVDSANGYTF. The J gene is TRBJ1-2, the V gene TRBV5-5, with a tentative D call TRBD1 (5 bases). The CDR3 totals 14 residues. The germline gives CDR1 SGHKS, CDR2 YYEKEE (reference sequence). The ends were cut back, 0 bases at V and 6 bases at J, with 12 bases in the middle. The full variable domain, in which reference TRBV5-5 and TRBJ1-2 provide the parts outside the CDR3, is DAGVTQSPTHLIKTRGQQVTLRCSPISGHKSVSWYQQVLGQGPQFIFQYYEKEERGRGNFPDRFSARQFPNYSSELNVNALLLGDSALYLCASSLVDSANGYTFGSGTRLTVV.

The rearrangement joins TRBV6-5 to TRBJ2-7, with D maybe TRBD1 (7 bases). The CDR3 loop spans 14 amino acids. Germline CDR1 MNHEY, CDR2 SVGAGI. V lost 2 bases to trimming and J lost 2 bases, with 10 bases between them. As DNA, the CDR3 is TGTGCCAGCAGTTACGGCAGGGGGGCCTACGAGCAGTACTTC. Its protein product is CASSYGRGAYEQYF.

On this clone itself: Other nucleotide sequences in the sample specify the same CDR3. The CDR3 coding sequence is TGTGCCAGCAGTCAGGGATCCGAGGCTTTCTTT. Protein product: CASSQGSEAFF. This chain uses TRBV5-4 with TRBJ1-1; tentatively, D is TRBD1 (5 bases). V shed 5 bases and J shed 11 bases, with 13 bases lying between them. The CDR3 is 11 amino acids. Per the germline V gene, CDR1 is SGHNT and CDR2 is YYREEE (reference sequence).

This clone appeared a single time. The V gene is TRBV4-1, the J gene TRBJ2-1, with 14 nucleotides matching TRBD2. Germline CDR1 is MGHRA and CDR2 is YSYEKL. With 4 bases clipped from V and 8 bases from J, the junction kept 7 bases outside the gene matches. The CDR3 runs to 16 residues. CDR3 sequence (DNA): TGCGCCAGCAGCCTCCAGACTAGCGGGAGGGTCCATGAGCAGTTCTTC. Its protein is CASSLQTSGRVHEQFF.

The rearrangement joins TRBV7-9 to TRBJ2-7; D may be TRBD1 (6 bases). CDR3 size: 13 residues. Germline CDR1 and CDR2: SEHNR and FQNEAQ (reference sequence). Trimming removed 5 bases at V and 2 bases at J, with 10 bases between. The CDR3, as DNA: TGTGCCAGCAGCCTTCCAGGGGCCTACGAGCAGTACTTC. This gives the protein CASSLPGAYEQYF.